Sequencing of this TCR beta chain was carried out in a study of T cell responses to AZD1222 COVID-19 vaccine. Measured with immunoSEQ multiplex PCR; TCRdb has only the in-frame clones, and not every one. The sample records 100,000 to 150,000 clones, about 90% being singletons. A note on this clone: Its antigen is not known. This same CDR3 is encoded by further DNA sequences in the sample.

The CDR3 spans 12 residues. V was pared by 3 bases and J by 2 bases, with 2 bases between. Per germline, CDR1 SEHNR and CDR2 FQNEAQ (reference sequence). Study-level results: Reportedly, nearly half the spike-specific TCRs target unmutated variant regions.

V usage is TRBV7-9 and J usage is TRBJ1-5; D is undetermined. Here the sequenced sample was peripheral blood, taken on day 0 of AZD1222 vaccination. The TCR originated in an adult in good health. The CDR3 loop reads CASSFGNQPQHF. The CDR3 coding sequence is TGTGCCAGCAGCTTTGGCAATCAGCCCCAGCATTTT.